The rows below give T cell receptor beta chains drawn from one sample of a study of patients and donors after allogeneic stem cell transplantation. TCRdb fed the RT-PCR reads into MiXCR, producing one record per CDR3 protein. This sample has about 960,000 distinct CDR3 sequences, with roughly 17% found just once. What was sequenced was blood, either unsorted or a sorted T cell fraction (not recorded which). The receptors shown here come from a human donor who was either an allogeneic HSCT recipient or a stem cell or donor lymphocyte infusion donor (not recorded which). It is not recorded whose cells these are; they may come from a transplant donor. Each CDR3 is given with its conserved first and last residue.

J gene: TRBJ1-1; V gene: TRBV29-1; CDR3 protein: CSAQQGNTEAFF
J gene: TRBJ1-1; V gene: TRBV5-1; CDR3 protein: CASSPGLSEAFF
J gene: TRBJ2-2; V gene: TRBV13; CDR3 protein: CASSLLQSLAGITGELFF
J gene: TRBJ2-1; V gene: TRBV5-1; CDR3 protein: CASSYSGSTYNEQFF
J gene: TRBJ2-1; V gene: TRBV12-5; CDR3 protein: CASGDYNEQFF
J gene: TRBJ1-2; V gene: TRBV4-1; CDR3 protein: CASSQADREFYGYTF
J gene: TRBJ2-1; V gene: TRBV10-3; CDR3 protein: CAISANWLASSSYNEQFF
J gene: TRBJ1-5; V gene: TRBV6-5; CDR3 protein: CASSSTRVEEPQHF
J gene: TRBJ2-7; V gene: TRBV12-3/TRBV12-4; CDR3 protein: CASSLGQGGNF
J gene: TRBJ1-1; V gene: TRBV10-3; CDR3 protein: CAISGQGLSTEAFF
J gene: TRBJ1-1; V gene: TRBV5-4; CDR3 protein: CASSPGQGRRLDTEAFF
J gene: TRBJ1-1; V gene: TRBV4-3; CDR3 protein: CASSLTGTGGYTEAFF
J gene: TRBJ1-4; V gene: TRBV24-1; CDR3 protein: CATSDQGLELFF
J gene: TRBJ2-2; V gene: TRBV20-1; CDR3 protein: CSARRDRTTGELFF
J gene: TRBJ1-6; V gene: TRBV9; CDR3 protein: CASSGTPGGGSYNSPLHF
J gene: TRBJ2-7; V gene: TRBV20-1; CDR3 protein: CSARGQGEYEQYF
J gene: TRBJ2-7; V gene: TRBV10-1; CDR3 protein: CASSESTRGTHEQYF
J gene: TRBJ1-5; V gene: TRBV20-1; CDR3 protein: CSARKDSNQPQHF
J gene: TRBJ2-7; V gene: TRBV15; CDR3 protein: CATSRRTDAYEQYF
J gene: TRBJ1-3; V gene: TRBV30; CDR3 protein: CAWSFYSGNTIYF
J gene: TRBJ1-5; V gene: TRBV7-6; CDR3 protein: CASSAWDSNQPQHF
J gene: TRBJ2-3; V gene: TRBV5-1; CDR3 protein: CASSRSESDTQYF
J gene: TRBJ2-5; V gene: TRBV20-1; CDR3 protein: CSARRGLAGVPRETQYF
J gene: TRBJ2-4; V gene: TRBV4-1; CDR3 protein: CASSQDGQPWDIQYF
J gene: TRBJ1-1; V gene: TRBV9; CDR3 protein: CASSIRDGNTEAFF
J gene: TRBJ2-5; V gene: TRBV6-5; CDR3 protein: CASSYGGAETQYF
J gene: TRBJ2-1; V gene: TRBV21-1; CDR3 protein: CASSKGVGGEQFF
J gene: TRBJ1-2; V gene: TRBV6-5; CDR3 protein: CASSYVSAGWYYTF
J gene: TRBJ2-1; V gene: TRBV7-6; CDR3 protein: CASSLGDSGEQFF
J gene: TRBJ2-2; V gene: TRBV19; CDR3 protein: CASRWRGLAGDRTGELFF
J gene: TRBJ1-3; V gene: TRBV7-9; CDR3 protein: CASSSIGGNTIYF
J gene: TRBJ1-1; V gene: TRBV12-3/TRBV12-4; CDR3 protein: CASSLLGEMNTEAFF
J gene: TRBJ2-7; V gene: TRBV9; CDR3 protein: CASSVWDTTYEQYF
J gene: TRBJ2-3; V gene: TRBV7-9; CDR3 protein: CASSSMPTSGGTDTQYF
J gene: TRBJ2-7; V gene: TRBV12-3/TRBV12-4; CDR3 protein: CASSLTSGRVEQYF